This is a list of T cell receptor beta chains from one sample in a study of T cell responses to AZD1222 COVID-19 vaccine. The table came from immunoSEQ multiplex PCR; TCRdb's copy has only in-frame clones and leaves some out. The sample includes 100,000 to 150,000 clones, 85% seen only once; the top ten take roughly 4%. The material sequenced was peripheral blood, taken 28 days after the second AZD1222 dose. The receptors shown here come from an adult who received the AZD1222 COVID-19 vaccine. Both conserved end residues are part of each CDR3. A D gene is named only where the DNA matches it firmly. Only some rows state a clone size, as once, few, many or a class for expanded clones.

D gene	V gene	clone size	J gene	CDR3 DNA	CDR3 protein
-	TRBV12-3/TRBV12-4	-	TRBJ1-3	TGTGCCAGCAGCCGCGGAGGGGGTTACACCATATATTTT	CASSRGGGYTIYF
-	TRBV5-1	-	TRBJ1-1	TGCGCCAGCAGAATGGGGACCCTGAACACTGAAGCTTTCTTT	CASRMGTLNTEAFF
-	TRBV5-1	few	TRBJ1-2	TGCGCCAGCAGCTTGGCAGTCGCGGCGGCCGCTTATGGCTACACCTTC	CASSLAVAAAAYGYTF
-	TRBV7-6	-	TRBJ2-4	TGTGCCAGCAGCTCTTTAAGCGGGGCCAAAAACATTCAGTACTTC	CASSSLSGAKNIQYF
-	TRBV11-1	-	TRBJ2-5	TGTGCCAGCAGCTTAGACGGGGTTCGTGGGGAGACCCAGTACTTC	CASSLDGVRGETQYF
TRBD1	TRBV2	-	TRBJ1-5	TGTGCCAGCAGTCCCGGACAGGGCAATCAGCCCCAGCATTTT	CASSPGQGNQPQHF
TRBD1	TRBV7-2	few	TRBJ1-5	TGTGCCAGCAGCCGTACCGGGACAGGGGGCAATCAGCCCCAGCATTTT	CASSRTGTGGNQPQHF
-	TRBV11-2	once	TRBJ2-2	TGTGCCAGCAGCTTATCCCAGACCTTCACCGGGGAGCTGTTTTTT	CASSLSQTFTGELFF
TRBD1	TRBV27	-	TRBJ2-5	TGTGCCAGCAGTTTAGGGCCCCCCGGGACAGGGGTGGCGGAGACCCAGTACTTC	CASSLGPPGTGVAETQYF
-	TRBV4-1	-	TRBJ2-1	TGCGCCAGCAGCCAAATCCGGGACACCACCTACAATGAGCAGTTCTTC	CASSQIRDTTYNEQFF
-	TRBV9	few	TRBJ2-1	TGTGCCAGCAGCGTCGTTGGGGGGTCCTCGCCTTACAATGAGCAGTTCTTC	CASSVVGGSSPYNEQFF
TRBD2	TRBV5-1	few	TRBJ2-5	TGCGCCAGCAGCTTGTGGCTAGCGGGGGGAGGAGAGACCCAGTACTTC	CASSLWLAGGGETQYF
-	TRBV6-1	-	TRBJ1-2	TGTGCCAGCAGTGAAGAGGGGACCCCTAACTATGGCTACACCTTC	CASSEEGTPNYGYTF
-	TRBV7-9	-	TRBJ1-5	TGTGCCAGCAGCTCTCTCTATCAGCCCCAGCATTTT	CASSSLYQPQHF
TRBD2	TRBV9	-	TRBJ2-1	TGTGCCAGCAGCTTCCGGACTAGCGGCGATGAGCAGTTCTTC	CASSFRTSGDEQFF
-	TRBV28	-	TRBJ2-7	TGTGCCAGCAGTTTTGCCTACGAGCAGTACTTC	CASSFAYEQYF
-	TRBV6-6	-	TRBJ1-6	TGTGCCAGCAGTCGGGGCGTCGGGCAGCTAAATAATTCACCCCTCCACTTT	CASSRGVGQLNNSPLHF
-	TRBV28	-	TRBJ2-5	TGTGCCAGCAGTCCCCGGATCGAAGAGACCCAGTACTTC	CASSPRIEETQYF
-	TRBV5-1	-	TRBJ1-1	TGCGCCAGCAGCACCAAAACCCACAGCATCACTGAAGCTTTCTTT	CASSTKTHSITEAFF
-	TRBV4-1	-	TRBJ1-6	TGCGCCAGCAGCCAAGCCCAGTGGCCCGGTTCACCCCTCCACTTT	CASSQAQWPGSPLHF
TRBD1	TRBV6-8	once	TRBJ1-2	TGTGCCACCAGGATCTGGAGGACAGGGCATGGCTACACCTTC	CATRIWRTGHGYTF
TRBD1	TRBV5-6	-	TRBJ2-7	TGTGCCAGCAGTATCGCAGGGCAGGGGGCCTACGAGCAGTACTTC	CASSIAGQGAYEQYF
TRBD1	TRBV7-2	-	TRBJ1-3	TGTGCCAGCAGCTCGACAGGGACAGAAGGAAACACCATATATTTT	CASSSTGTEGNTIYF
-	TRBV6-6	-	TRBJ1-6	TGTGCCACCAGTCCCCCCCCCGCGAGACGGTATAATTCACCCCTCCACTTT	CATSPPPARRYNSPLHF
-	TRBV6-2/TRBV6-3	-	TRBJ2-4	TGTGCCAGCAGTTACTCCGGGACTCTACTAGCCAAAAACATTCAGTACTTC	CASSYSGTLLAKNIQYF
-	TRBV9	-	TRBJ1-2	TGTGCCAGCAGCCCCGTAACCCCCCCACCCCCATATCGCTACACCTTC	CASSPVTPPPPYRYTF
-	TRBV3-1/TRBV3-2	-	TRBJ2-4	TGTGCCAGCAGCCAAGGTCCCCTAAGGAACATTCAGTACTTC	CASSQGPLRNIQYF
-	TRBV5-4	-	TRBJ1-1	TGTGCCAGCCAAACCTCCTCCCGGCAGGCCCCCTGGAGAGCTTTCTTT	CASQTSSRQAPWRAFF
-	TRBV6-6	-	TRBJ1-3	TGTGCCAGCAGGTCTGCGGGGGTTACTGGAAACACCATATATTTT	CASRSAGVTGNTIYF
-	TRBV6-4	-	TRBJ1-2	TGTGCCAGCAGACTAAGAAGGGTTTCGGGTAGGAACTATGGCTACACCTTC	CASRLRRVSGRNYGYTF
-	TRBV4-1	-	TRBJ2-7	TGCGCCAGCAGCCAAGTCTCAGGGTCCTACGAGCAGTACTTC	CASSQVSGSYEQYF
-	TRBV10-3	-	TRBJ1-1	TGTGCCATCAGTACAACACAGGGAGGTGGGAACACTGAAGCTTTCTTT	CAISTTQGGGNTEAFF
-	TRBV28	-	TRBJ1-1	TGTGCCAGCAGTTTTGTACAGATGAACACTGAAGCTTTCTTT	CASSFVQMNTEAFF
-	TRBV6-5	-	TRBJ1-4	TGTGCCAGCAGCGGGGGGCTACTTCAGGAAAAACTGTTTTTT	CASSGGLLQEKLFF
-	TRBV28	-	TRBJ2-7	TGTGCCAGCAGTTTAATACGGGGCGACGAGCAGTACTTC	CASSLIRGDEQYF
-	TRBV28	-	TRBJ1-5	TGTGCCAGCAGTTTACCGGATAATAGCAATCAGCCCCAGCATTTT	CASSLPDNSNQPQHF
TRBD1	TRBV10-3	-	TRBJ2-5	TGTGCCATCAGGGGGGACAGGGGGAAAGAGACCCAGTACTTC	CAIRGDRGKETQYF
-	TRBV16	once	TRBJ1-5	TGTGCCAGCAGCCTCTCGGGGTATCAGCCCCAGCATTTT	CASSLSGYQPQHF